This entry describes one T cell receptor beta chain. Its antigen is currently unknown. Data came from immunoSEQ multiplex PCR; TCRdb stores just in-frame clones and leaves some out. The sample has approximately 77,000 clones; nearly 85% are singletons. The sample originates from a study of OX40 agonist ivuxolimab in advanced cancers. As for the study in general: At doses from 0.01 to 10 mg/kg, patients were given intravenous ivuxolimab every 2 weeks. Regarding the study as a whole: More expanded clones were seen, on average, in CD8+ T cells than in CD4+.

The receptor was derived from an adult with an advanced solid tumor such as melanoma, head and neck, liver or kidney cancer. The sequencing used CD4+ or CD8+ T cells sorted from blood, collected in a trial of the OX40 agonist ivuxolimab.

CDR3 nucleotides: TGTGCCAGCAGGCTTTACAATGAGCAGTTCTTC. This translates into CASRLYNEQFF. The gene calls are TRBV28 and TRBJ2-1; D call uncertain. Germline CDR1 is MDHEN and CDR2 is SYDVKM. The CDR3 contains 11 residues. V was clipped by 6 bases and J by 4 bases, with 4 bases between them.